These T cell receptor beta chains were read from a single sample in a study of T cell changes during pregnancy in multiple sclerosis. Sequencing was performed with immunoSEQ multiplex PCR; in TCRdb, only in-frame clones are kept and a portion is missing. Among some 96,000 clones listed, approximately 92% were seen once. This specimen was peripheral blood, taken after pregnancy. All receptors derive from a female donor with multiple sclerosis, enrolled in a pregnancy study. Each CDR3 is given with its conserved first and last residue. Fields, in order: J gene, D gene, V gene, clone size, CDR3 protein, CDR3 DNA. A D gene is named only where the DNA matches it firmly. A clone size is listed for some rows: how often the clone was seen (once, few, many), or a class if it is expanded.

J gene: TRBJ1-4; D gene: TRBD1; V gene: TRBV4-1; clone size: NA; CDR3 protein: CASSQEGAANEKLFF; CDR3 DNA: TGTGCCAGCAGCCAAGAGGGGGCCGCTAATGAAAAACTGTTTTTT
J gene: TRBJ2-3; D gene: TRBD2; V gene: TRBV28; clone size: NA; CDR3 protein: CASSSSGAGEHDTQYF; CDR3 DNA: TGTGCCAGCAGTTCCAGTGGAGCGGGAGAACATGATACGCAGTATTTT
J gene: TRBJ1-5; D gene: TRBD1; V gene: TRBV30; clone size: NA; CDR3 protein: CAWSTGANQPQHF; CDR3 DNA: TGTGCCTGGTCGACAGGGGCCAATCAGCCCCAGCATTTT
J gene: TRBJ2-1; D gene: TRBD2; V gene: TRBV5-4; clone size: NA; CDR3 protein: CASSFRREGINEQFF; CDR3 DNA: TGTGCCAGCAGCTTTAGGCGGGAGGGCATAAATGAGCAGTTCTTC
J gene: TRBJ2-7; D gene: TRBD2; V gene: TRBV29-1; clone size: NA; CDR3 protein: CSVEGTSGRRGYEQYF; CDR3 DNA: TGCAGCGTTGAAGGGACTAGCGGGAGAAGGGGCTACGAGCAGTACTTC
J gene: TRBJ1-2; D gene: TRBD1; V gene: TRBV11-2; clone size: NA; CDR3 protein: CASSRQGYGYTF; CDR3 DNA: TGTGCCAGCAGTCGACAGGGATATGGCTACACCTTC
J gene: TRBJ2-1; D gene: TRBD2; V gene: TRBV9; clone size: NA; CDR3 protein: CASSVDGSSGGAWDEQFF; CDR3 DNA: TGTGCCAGCAGCGTAGATGGTAGCAGCGGGGGCGCATGGGATGAGCAGTTCTTC
J gene: TRBJ2-2; D gene: NA; V gene: TRBV25-1; clone size: NA; CDR3 protein: CASSDGAANTGELFF; CDR3 DNA: TGTGCCAGCAGTGATGGGGCAGCCAACACCGGGGAGCTGTTTTTT
J gene: TRBJ1-1; D gene: NA; V gene: TRBV15; clone size: NA; CDR3 protein: CATSNRQITEAFF; CDR3 DNA: TGTGCCACCAGCAACCGACAGATCACTGAAGCTTTCTTT
J gene: TRBJ2-7; D gene: NA; V gene: TRBV2; clone size: NA; CDR3 protein: CASNEQRSIHEQYF; CDR3 DNA: TGTGCCAGCAATGAACAAAGGAGCATCCACGAGCAGTACTTC
J gene: TRBJ2-1; D gene: NA; V gene: TRBV11-3; clone size: NA; CDR3 protein: CASGGAGNEQFF; CDR3 DNA: TGTGCCAGCGGGGGGGCGGGGAATGAGCAGTTCTTC
J gene: TRBJ1-2; D gene: TRBD1; V gene: TRBV10-3; clone size: NA; CDR3 protein: CAIRRTGGGYGYTF; CDR3 DNA: TGTGCCATCAGGAGGACAGGGGGCGGGTATGGCTACACCTTC
J gene: TRBJ1-6; D gene: NA; V gene: TRBV25-1; clone size: NA; CDR3 protein: CASSGVQGNNSPLHF; CDR3 DNA: TGTGCCAGCAGTGGGGTACAGGGAAACAATTCACCCCTCCACTTT
J gene: TRBJ1-6; D gene: NA; V gene: TRBV2; clone size: NA; CDR3 protein: CASSGASNSPLHF; CDR3 DNA: TGTGCCAGCAGTGGAGCGAGTAATTCACCCCTCCACTTT
J gene: TRBJ2-1; D gene: TRBD2; V gene: TRBV6-5; clone size: NA; CDR3 protein: CASSYSGLAGANEQFF; CDR3 DNA: TGTGCCAGCAGTTACTCTGGGCTAGCGGGAGCAAATGAGCAGTTCTTC
J gene: TRBJ1-1; D gene: TRBD1; V gene: TRBV14; clone size: NA; CDR3 protein: CASSPTGGQSTEAFF; CDR3 DNA: TGTGCCAGCAGCCCAACAGGGGGTCAGAGCACTGAAGCTTTCTTT
J gene: TRBJ1-2; D gene: NA; V gene: TRBV5-1; clone size: NA; CDR3 protein: CASSTNNYGYTF; CDR3 DNA: TGCGCCAGCAGCACTAATAACTATGGCTACACCTTC
J gene: TRBJ2-5; D gene: TRBD1; V gene: TRBV11-3; clone size: NA; CDR3 protein: CASVRTGQETQYF; CDR3 DNA: TGTGCCAGCGTGCGGACAGGTCAAGAGACCCAGTACTTC
J gene: TRBJ1-1; D gene: NA; V gene: TRBV6-6; clone size: few; CDR3 protein: CASSQGGVKFSEAFF; CDR3 DNA: TGTGCCAGCAGTCAGGGCGGGGTTAAGTTCTCTGAAGCTTTCTTT
J gene: TRBJ1-2; D gene: TRBD1; V gene: TRBV7-8; clone size: NA; CDR3 protein: CASSLSRTGGPVGYTF; CDR3 DNA: TGTGCCAGCAGCTTATCCCGGACAGGGGGCCCGGTTGGCTACACCTTC
J gene: TRBJ1-6; D gene: NA; V gene: TRBV4-1; clone size: NA; CDR3 protein: CASSQVAASLDSPLHF; CDR3 DNA: TGCGCCAGCAGCCAGGTTGCGGCATCTTTGGATTCACCCCTCCACTTT
J gene: TRBJ2-7; D gene: TRBD2; V gene: TRBV5-8; clone size: NA; CDR3 protein: CASSLGGGSEQYF; CDR3 DNA: TGTGCCAGCAGCTTGGGGGGGGGAAGCGAGCAGTACTTC
J gene: TRBJ1-1; D gene: TRBD1; V gene: TRBV27; clone size: NA; CDR3 protein: CASSLAGGLDTEAFF; CDR3 DNA: TGTGCCAGCAGTTTGGCAGGGGGACTGGACACTGAAGCTTTCTTT
J gene: TRBJ2-7; D gene: NA; V gene: TRBV27; clone size: NA; CDR3 protein: CASSLGTFYEQYF; CDR3 DNA: TGTGCCAGCAGCCTAGGGACATTCTACGAGCAGTACTTC
J gene: TRBJ2-5; D gene: NA; V gene: TRBV7-9; clone size: NA; CDR3 protein: CASSSTEAGSEGETQYF; CDR3 DNA: TGTGCCAGCAGCTCAACCGAGGCGGGGAGTGAGGGGGAGACCCAGTACTTC
J gene: TRBJ2-7; D gene: TRBD2; V gene: TRBV6-1; clone size: once; CDR3 protein: CASSSLTSGIYEQYF; CDR3 DNA: TGTGCCAGCAGTTCACTAACTAGCGGGATTTACGAGCAGTACTTC
J gene: TRBJ2-5; D gene: TRBD2; V gene: TRBV5-6; clone size: NA; CDR3 protein: CASSLAVAGLALETQYF; CDR3 DNA: TGTGCCAGCAGCTTGGCCGTAGCGGGACTAGCTTTGGAGACCCAGTACTTC
J gene: TRBJ2-3; D gene: NA; V gene: TRBV7-9; clone size: NA; CDR3 protein: CASSLLGGSTDTQYF; CDR3 DNA: TGTGCCAGCAGCCTCCTGGGGGGTAGCACAGATACGCAGTATTTT
J gene: TRBJ2-3; D gene: TRBD1; V gene: TRBV30; clone size: NA; CDR3 protein: CAWTEQGGRDTQYF; CDR3 DNA: TGTGCCTGGACCGAACAGGGGGGACGGGATACGCAGTATTTT
J gene: TRBJ2-3; D gene: NA; V gene: TRBV9; clone size: NA; CDR3 protein: CASSVAFLDTQYF; CDR3 DNA: TGTGCCAGCAGCGTAGCTTTTTTAGATACGCAGTATTTT
J gene: TRBJ2-1; D gene: TRBD2; V gene: TRBV9; clone size: NA; CDR3 protein: CASSVARTSGRGGEQFF; CDR3 DNA: TGTGCCAGCAGCGTAGCGCGGACTAGCGGGAGAGGCGGTGAGCAGTTCTTC
J gene: TRBJ1-5; D gene: NA; V gene: TRBV7-2; clone size: few; CDR3 protein: CASSGGSGSNQPQHF; CDR3 DNA: TGTGCCAGCAGTGGCGGATCGGGAAGCAATCAGCCCCAGCATTTT
J gene: TRBJ2-7; D gene: TRBD2; V gene: TRBV7-2; clone size: NA; CDR3 protein: CASRPPGLMSAEQYF; CDR3 DNA: TGTGCCAGCAGGCCCCCGGGACTAATGAGTGCTGAGCAGTACTTC
J gene: TRBJ2-2; D gene: NA; V gene: TRBV9; clone size: NA; CDR3 protein: CASSVAGVNTGELFF; CDR3 DNA: TGTGCCAGCAGCGTAGCGGGGGTAAACACCGGGGAGCTGTTTTTT
J gene: TRBJ2-1; D gene: TRBD2; V gene: TRBV5-1; clone size: NA; CDR3 protein: CASNPFSGSSNEQFF; CDR3 DNA: TGCGCCAGCAACCCCTTCAGCGGGAGTAGCAATGAGCAGTTCTTC
J gene: TRBJ2-7; D gene: TRBD1; V gene: TRBV11-2; clone size: NA; CDR3 protein: CASSLAGQGSEQYF; CDR3 DNA: TGTGCCAGCAGCTTAGCGGGACAGGGGAGCGAGCAGTACTTC
J gene: TRBJ1-2; D gene: NA; V gene: TRBV11-3; clone size: NA; CDR3 protein: CASSGSVGAGGYTF; CDR3 DNA: TGTGCCAGCAGCGGCTCCGTGGGGGCTGGTGGCTACACCTTC
J gene: TRBJ1-2; D gene: TRBD1; V gene: TRBV9; clone size: NA; CDR3 protein: CASSRPLGQGMGGYTF; CDR3 DNA: TGTGCCAGCAGCAGGCCCCTAGGACAGGGAATGGGTGGCTACACCTTC
J gene: TRBJ2-2; D gene: TRBD1; V gene: TRBV5-1; clone size: NA; CDR3 protein: CASSWSGTGNTGELFF; CDR3 DNA: TGCGCCAGCAGCTGGTCCGGGACAGGTAACACCGGGGAGCTGTTTTTT
J gene: TRBJ2-7; D gene: NA; V gene: TRBV2; clone size: NA; CDR3 protein: CASSAPEQGVDEQYF; CDR3 DNA: TGTGCCAGCAGTGCCCCCGAGCAGGGTGTCGACGAGCAGTACTTC